This note documents a single T cell receptor beta chain sequence. Its target is not known. Trimming left V 0 bases short and J 8 bases short, with 13 bases between. The length of the CDR3 is 14 residues. From germline, CDR1 is SGHDN and CDR2 FVKESK. This sample stems from a study of vaccination effects on CD4 cells after COVID-19. Antigen-specific CD4+ T cells expanded by the ViraFEST assay with viral peptide pools were then sequenced. Subsequent to roughly 9 days of culture, CD4+ T cells were isolated. Among the vaccine recipients, none had a prior SARS-CoV-2 infection, and nucleocapsid antibodies were negative. Assay used: immunoSEQ multiplex PCR; TCRdb lists only in-frame clones, some missing. The sample shows tens of thousands of clones, more than 70% of them seen only once. The study's findings and limits: Relatively few convalescent patients took part in the study, which had no early post-infection timepoints.

This chain links TRBV14 with TRBJ1-2; D may be TRBD1 (6 bases). Specimen: CD4+ T cells from PBMCs cultured with HCoV-NL63 spike peptides, collected before COVID-19 vaccination. The receptor was isolated from a human donor who received a COVID-19 vaccine. The CDR3 protein is CASSQDWFGGGYTF. For the CDR3, the DNA is TGTGCCAGCAGCCAAGATTGGTTTGGGGGCGGCTACACCTTC.